By share, the clone carrying this T cell receptor (beta chain) ranks as medium-sized. The sorted Tregs were CD4+CD25+CD127-/low cells. This CDR3 has 13 amino acids. Trimming cost V 0 bases and J 4 bases, with 6 bases left between them. Per the germline V gene, CDR1 is SGHTA and CDR2 is FQGTGA. TCRdb itself ran the 5' RACE reads through MiXCR, one entry per CDR3 protein. In the table there are approximately 9,000 distinct CDR3 sequences, roughly 34% of which are singletons. The sequenced sample was Tregs sorted from blood. This sequence originates from a female donor with breast cancer. This chain joins TRBV7-3 and TRBJ2-5; D unresolved. The DNA of the CDR3 is TGTGCCAGCAGCTTAACAGGGTTAGAGACCCAGTACTTC. The encoded protein is CASSLTGLETQYF.